This TCR beta chain is drawn from a study of shared clonotypes between healthy human individuals. Among the donors, all were Caucasian adults who lived in Nashville, Tennessee. Clones were read by immunoSEQ multiplex PCR, and TCRdb kept only the in-frame ones, dropping some. The repertoire holds about 560,000 clones, with just over 75% as singletons. The CDR3 is 14 amino acids. The V and J ends lost 7 bases and 6 bases, in that order; junction bases with no gene match: 10. Germline V gene data show CDR1 as LNHDA and CDR2 as SQIVND (reference sequence). This chain joins TRBV19 and TRBJ2-7, with 9 bases lining up with TRBD2. This TCR derives from a middle-aged woman in good health. Some clones in this sample may be carry-over from other donors' samples. Sequenced sample: PBMCs. The CDR3 nucleotides are TGTGCCAGTAAGCGAATAGCGGGAGAGGTCGAGCAGTACTTC. As protein: CASKRIAGEVEQYF.